This TCR beta chain is from a study of T-cell reconstitution after alpha-beta-depleted transplantation in children. Between the trimmed V and J ends, which lost 6 bases and 5 bases, there was a span of 23 bases. This CDR3 has 16 amino acids. Germline CDR1 SGHDT, CDR2 YYEEEE. Unique molecular identifiers featured in how the TCRbeta library was prepared. TCRdb re-called the PCR reads through MiXCR, storing one row per CDR3 protein. The sample records 600,000 to 700,000 distinct CDR3 sequences, 16% being singletons. The receptor was isolated from a human donor who donated a stem cell graft to a child with acute myeloid leukemia. This specimen was PBMCs from the stem cell graft donor, taken from the stem cell graft. The chain combines TRBV5-6 with TRBJ2-5; D might be TRBD1 or TRBD2, each matching 5 bases. The CDR3 coding sequence is TGTGCCAGCACCTCCAGCTTACCCATTGAGGGGGAGACCCAGTACTTC. Translating it yields CASTSSLPIEGETQYF.